There are many counts of the clone carrying this TCR beta chain. Its antigen is still unknown. The data derive from a study of CD8+CD57+ T cells in acquired aplastic anemia. Turning to the study itself: Mean read depth for CD4+ cells from healthy donors was around 11 million. The study, taken as a whole, reports: Any difference that existed in CD8+ Simpson's diversity between patients and controls was not significant.

TCR beta VDJ and CDR3 were profiled, and genomic DNA was the template. TCRdb ran MiXCR on the reads and lists one entry per CDR3 protein. The sample has about 130,000 distinct CDR3 sequences, over 45% seen once; the top ten hold roughly 2.6%. The CDR3 extends over 13 amino acids. Trimming stripped 3 bases from V and 7 bases from J, with 10 bases between. The source is a human donor in good health, serving as a control. The genes are TRBV12-3 or TRBV12-4 and TRBJ1-5; D is undetermined. The sample consisted of sorted CD4+, CD8+, or CD8+CD57+ T cells (not recorded which) from PBMCs. The CDR3 sequence is CASSFLPPQPQHF. The CDR3 bases are TGTGCCAGCAGTTTCCTACCGCCCCAGCCCCAGCATTTT.